This T cell receptor (beta chain) was sequenced during a study of blood T cells in healthy people across ages. It was ten milliliters of peripheral blood that were drawn from each donor. Extractions gave at least 5 micrograms of total RNA per sample. As concerns this clonotype: The target antigen is unknown.

General study results and limits: More naive CD4+ cells and higher diversity marked long-lived donors relative to aged donors. It was held that diversity estimates obtained from one million T cells represented underestimates.

The CDR3 has 11 residues. Germline CDR1 is SGHKS and CDR2 is YYEKEE (reference sequence). Through a sample-barcoded 5' primer and a J-beta primer mix, a second PCR was run for roughly 6 to 11 cycles. TCRdb reprocessed the 5' RACE reads with MiXCR, giving one entry per CDR3 protein. This table holds around 800,000 distinct CDR3 sequences, 35% to 60% found once. This sequence joins TRBV5-5 and TRBJ2-5; TRBD1 or TRBD2 may be the D gene (6 bases each). The J call may be in error: the DNA end matches TRBJ2-7 better. The sample taken for sequencing was blood. This TCR was sampled from a man at least 80 years old in good health. CDR3 protein: CAGGDMYEQYF. The DNA for the CDR3 is TGTGCTGGCGGGGACATGTACGAGCAGTACTTC.